This TCR beta chain was recovered during a study of Ad26.COV2.S vaccination and SARS-CoV-2 variants (dated by TCRdb to about 2021). Regarding the research as a whole: Donors in the vaccine arm were drawn from COV1001, a phase I-IIa trial of Ad26.COV2.S in healthy adults that was multicentre, randomized, double-blind and placebo-controlled. Trial participants were randomized into five groups of five: low-dose or high-dose Ad26.COV2.S given once or twice, or placebo on both occasions. TCRbeta repertoire sequencing was used to assess the specificity and breadth of SARS-CoV-2-reactive T cell receptors after Ad26.COV2.S vaccination. The TCR-sequenced set comprised roughly 30 samples: some 20 Ad26.COV2.S vaccine recipients, 5 placebo recipients and 8 SARS-CoV-2 convalescent individuals. Ad26.COV2.S was administered intramuscularly at 5 x 10^10 or 1 x 10^11 viral particles, either as a single shot or as two shots given 56 days apart. Investigators remained blinded to trial group allocation during experiments and outcome assessment.

Points on this clone: The antigen this receptor binds is unknown. No much larger clone is present one base from it, and per-base qualities are unavailable.

For CDR1 and CDR2, the germline V gene lists MGHRA and YSYEKL. The CDR3 runs 18 residues from the cysteine to the phenylalanine. The entry retains the CDR3 DNA only, 54 bases that are in frame from base 1. Trimming leaves V shorter by 6 bases and J shorter by 3 bases, with the junction holding 17 bases beyond the gene matches. Interpreted using the paper, the treatment or condition label stands for: roughly 20 received Ad26.COV2.S at low or high dose, single or two shots; 5 received placebo; per-sample allocation not given. For vaccine and placebo recipients, repertoires were sequenced using samples collected on day 63 after the first injection. Cohort 1b enrolled fewer than 30 adults aged 18-55 years at a single site in Boston, USA, between 29 July and 7 August 2020. Ad26.COV2.S was a replication-incompetent adenovirus type 26 vector expressing a prefusion-stabilized SARS-CoV-2 spike protein from the original Wuhan strain.

The immunoSEQ Assay was used to sequence TCRbeta CDR3 regions. After extraction, genomic DNA underwent amplification by bias-controlled multiplex PCR, followed by high-throughput sequencing. The original pipeline was this. Collapsing and filtering of sequences were performed to quantify the absolute abundance of each unique TCRbeta CDR3 region. Usable DNA was measured by amplifying reference genes present in all nucleated cells, and TCRbeta template counts were normalized to that usable DNA to estimate T cell fraction. Repertoire TCRs were annotated as SARS-CoV-2-specific by exact matching of V gene, CDR3 amino acid sequence and J gene to a known reactive TCR set. The reference SARS-CoV-2 TCR set was obtained from MIRA and was filtered for enrichment in COVID-19-positive ImmuneCODE repertoires, whereby public or cross-reactive TCRs were removed. Based on the MIRA antigens, annotated TCRs were further analysed at the level of specific ORF or position within ORF. Breadth was defined as annotated unique rearrangements over total unique productive rearrangements; depth was the summed frequency of those rearrangements. Two-sided Wilcoxon rank-sum tests were applied when comparing TCR breadth between groups. TCRdb provides this immuneACCESS table in a form limited to in-frame rearrangements. Some clones are lacking; in checked studies, under half of them reflect an unresolved V gene, and why the rest are absent is not known. That table supplies the V and J calls and clone size; D and trimming were determined from the DNA. The sample profile shows around 370,000 clones; approximately 84% of them were found once. The top ten clonotypes cover about 3.5% of the sample.

Study-wide findings and limitations: Substantial breadth of spike-specific CD8+ and CD4+ T cell responses was reported after vaccination. The authors noted that the TCR breadth and depth analyses may have underestimated total T cell responses. The study was not powered for comparison of responses between vaccine doses or regimens. Compared with placebo recipients, Ad26.COV2.S recipients showed higher spike-specific TCR breadth (P = 0.0014). Vaccine and placebo recipients had similar non-spike TCR breadth, a finding consistent with the vaccine containing only spike.

Recombination joined TRBV4-1 with TRBJ2-1; the central 7 bases match TRBD2. Here the sequenced sample was peripheral blood, taken in a trial of Ad26.COV2.S vaccine versus placebo. This sequence originates from a person aged 18-65 years who received the Ad26.COV2.S COVID-19 vaccine or a placebo. The nucleotides are TGCGCCAGCAGTACCCCTACTAGCATCGGCGGGGGCTACAATGAGCAGTTCTTC. Its protein reads: CASSTPTSIGGGYNEQFF.